This TCR beta chain appears in the sequencing data of a study of shared clonotypes between healthy human individuals (dated by TCRdb to 2020 to 2021). At the level of the whole study: Two women and three men aged 18 to 49 years were included in the cohort. Per donor, leukapheresis produced somewhere between about 0.94 and 9 billion PBMCs. To increase sequencing depth and limit assay-specific biases, TCR repertoire library preparation and sequencing were carried out by different laboratories using diverse techniques. Per donor, three plates each were used for CD4 naive and CD4 memory, two for CD8 naive, and one for CD8 memory. To estimate repertoire size and how much clonotype sharing occurs between individuals, the study deeply sequenced the blood TCR repertoires of 5 or 6 healthy adults.

General study outcomes and caveats: Pairwise subsampling indicated that sequencing depth was expected to affect the degree of clonotype sharing among donors. Higher generation probabilities were observed for clonotypes shared by all four sorted-subset donors than for non-shared clonotypes. Naive subsets generally had larger estimated clonotype richness than memory subsets. Even with the large sequencing depth, rarefaction of the sorted-subset datasets indicated that sequencing was incomplete. Across a handful of donors, 5% to 6% of naive CD4, more than 3% of naive CD8, about 2% of memory CD4, and 0.3% to 0.45% of memory CD8 clonotypes were shared. The genetic and exposure-history diversity represented was limited by the small number of donors. Sampling was restricted to blood, and TCR repertoires in tissues likely differ from the TCR repertoires found in blood.

Using the deep immunoSEQ assay, TCR CDR3 regions were amplified from genomic DNA by multiplex PCR. For each cell subset, the extracted genomic DNA was distributed evenly across all wells of several immunoSEQ 96-well plates, and each plate served as one replicate. For sorted subsets, each replicate PCR was loaded with 200 ng genomic DNA, equivalent to about 30,000 T cell genomes. The purified libraries were quantified using a Qubit 3.0 fluorometer, sized with a Bioanalyzer 2100, and then quantified again using the KAPA Library Quantification kit. Each immunoSEQ 96-well plate was sequenced on its own single-read 150-cycle Illumina NextSeq 550 flow cell. On the study's bioinformatics: Because the immunoSEQ output included only junctional sequences and no quality scores, the filtering could not be the same as the filtering used for full-length reads. Sequences were annotated with PyIR, a Python wrapper for IgBLAST v1.9, using IMGT germline references to assign V/J genes and CDR3. Any read was removed if the V/J assignment was weak (E-value above 1e-6), the CDR3 was missing, or the read contained stop codons, out-of-frame junctions, or ambiguous translated residues. V3J clonotypes were defined as sequences sharing an identical inferred V gene, J gene, and CDR3 amino acid sequence. To compute the percentage overlap between repertoires, the number of shared unique clonotypes was divided by the size of the smaller repertoire. Three approaches were used to assess repertoire richness: RTK rarefaction, the Chao1 estimator, and Recon v2.1 estimates of unobserved clonotypes. For all TCRbeta clonotypes obtained by the gDNA method from a handful of donors, generation probabilities were computed with OLGA. Sourced from immuneACCESS, this table was stored by TCRdb with only in-frame sequences that have V and J called. A share of the clones is absent; for the studies checked, an unresolved V gene accounts for under half, and the remainder has no known explanation. V and J calls and clone size come straight from that table; D and trimming were deduced from the DNA. Here the sample has hundreds of thousands of clones; approximately 96% occur a single time. Over 0.09% of the sample lies in the top ten.

Details on this clone: Its specific antigen is unknown. One base away there is no much larger clone; base qualities are not given.

CD8 naive samples consisted of CD45RO-negative cells that were positively selected for CCR7, yielding a CD45RA+CCR7+ population without TemRA cells. The donors were healthy, HIV-negative adults with no recently reported acute infections or vaccinations. Only Caucasian adults living in Nashville, Tennessee, USA were represented among the donors. After blood collection by leukapheresis, PBMCs were isolated using Ficoll-Histopaque density gradient centrifugation and then cryopreserved in the vapor phase of liquid nitrogen. Analytical flow cytometry was used to check the purity and quantity of every magnetically sorted T cell population. From each sorted fraction, genomic DNA was isolated and quantified by UV absorbance on a Nanodrop 2000c. The specimen sequenced was naive CD8+ T cells sorted from blood. The sample's cell subset or site label, decoded: CD45RA+CCR7+. This clonotype was sampled from a woman aged 25 to 39 in good health.

The DNA sequence is as follows: TGTGCCAGTCTATCTAACTATGGCTACACCTTC. Its translation reads: CASLSNYGYTF. This sequence uses TRBV9 and TRBJ1-2, with no confident D gene call. The germline V gene gives CDR1 as SGDLS and CDR2 as YYNGEE. CDR3 length: 11 amino acids, cysteine to phenylalanine. Here the CDR3 DNA is all that survives: 33 bases in frame from base 1. V lost 8 bases and J lost 0 bases; the stretch between them is 5 bases long.